The rows below give T cell receptor beta chains drawn from one sample of a study of blood T cell repertoires in COVID-19. Profiled with immunoSEQ multiplex PCR; TCRdb holds only in-frame clones, not every one. In the table there are almost 250,000 clones, around 85% of which are singletons. Sequencing was performed on PBMCs or T cells enriched from blood (not recorded which). The receptors come from a woman aged 45-59 years with acute COVID-19. Both conserved end residues are part of each CDR3.

>TRBV19
CASRSGTGNGYTF
>TRBV5-4
CASSLVSGGDHLGAFF
>TRBV29-1
CSVDRGKNGYTF
>TRBV7-2
CASSLDVGSYEQYF
>TRBV18
CASSPYGNEQYF
>TRBV7-2
CASSFQDRDNSPLHF
>TRBV28
CASSSGGGGYGYTF
>TRBV5-6
CASSLGRGRAHEQYF
>TRBV7-9
CASSSPQISEAFF
>TRBV7-6
CASSPNRDRGRETQYF
>TRBV18
CASSLGQGEAYEQYF
>TRBV5-1
CASSSSQGWNEAFF
>TRBV30
CAWNRGGTGNTIYF
>TRBV19
CASSMDRAQETQYF
>TRBV6-2/TRBV6-3
CASSIGKIAGYTF
>TRBV6-5
CASSSDTRRTEAFF
>TRBV21-1
CASSINRQMNTEAFF
>TRBV4-3
CASSQNLLGTGAVNTEAFF
>TRBV14
CASSQKPNTEAFF
>TRBV12-5
CASGLQGTEAFF
>TRBV7-2
CASSLGLAGGQGETQYF
>TRBV5-1
CASSLGRGDQPQHF
>TRBV29-1
CSVTGSSYEQYF
>TRBV5-4
CASSLTGGPQHF
>TRBV10-3
CAISEDRSNTGELFF
>TRBV4-1
CASSVETGLNTEAFF
>TRBV7-9
CASSGGWADTQYF
>TRBV10-1
CASSAEPSGRGTEAFF
>TRBV18
CASSPSGRVSNQPQHF
>TRBV5-4
CASSLGVNGYTF
>TRBV4-3
CASSQLAGTGLYEQYF
>TRBV10-2
CASSPGQGGRNYGYTF
>TRBV7-9
CASSLEGGHTEAFF
>TRBV7-2
CASSTGTASYGYTF
>TRBV7-2
CASSLGGAASQQYF
>TRBV11-2
CASSLDFEDGYTF
>TRBV7-3
CASSLGSAASEAFF
>TRBV6-1
CASSEVWGDSGYTF
>TRBV7-2
CASSLLSGQPQHF
>TRBV19
CASSHRIREVSYEQYF